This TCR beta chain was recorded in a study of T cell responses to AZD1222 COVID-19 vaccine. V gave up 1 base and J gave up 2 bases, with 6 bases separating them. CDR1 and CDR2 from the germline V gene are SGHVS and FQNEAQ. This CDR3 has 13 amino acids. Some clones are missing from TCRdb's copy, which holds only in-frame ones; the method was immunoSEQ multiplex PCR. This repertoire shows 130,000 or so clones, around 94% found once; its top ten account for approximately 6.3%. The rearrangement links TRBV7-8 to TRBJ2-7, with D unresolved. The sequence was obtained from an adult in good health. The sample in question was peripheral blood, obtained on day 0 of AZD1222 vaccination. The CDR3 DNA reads TGTGCCAGCAGCTTAGGTCTTGCCTACGAGCAGTACTTC. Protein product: CASSLGLAYEQYF.